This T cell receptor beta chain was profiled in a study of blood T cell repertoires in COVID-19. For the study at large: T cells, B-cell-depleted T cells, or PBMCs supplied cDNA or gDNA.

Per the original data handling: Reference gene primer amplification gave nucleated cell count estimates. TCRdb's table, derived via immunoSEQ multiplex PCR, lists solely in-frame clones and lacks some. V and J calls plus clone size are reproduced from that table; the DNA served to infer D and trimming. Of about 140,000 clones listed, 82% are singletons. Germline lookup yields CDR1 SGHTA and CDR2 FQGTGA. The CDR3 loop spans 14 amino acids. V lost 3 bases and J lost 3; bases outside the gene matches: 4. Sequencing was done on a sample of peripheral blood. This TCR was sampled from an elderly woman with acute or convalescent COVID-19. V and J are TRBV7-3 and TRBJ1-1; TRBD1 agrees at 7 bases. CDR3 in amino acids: CASSFTGVDTEAFF. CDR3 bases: TGTGCCAGCAGCTTTACAGGGGTGGACACTGAAGCTTTCTTT.